This T cell receptor beta chain was obtained from a study of blood T cell repertoires in COVID-19. The germline V gene encodes CDR1 MGHRA and CDR2 YSYEKL. Trimming left V 1 base short and J 0 bases short, with 13 bases between. This CDR3 contains 16 residues. Donors were grouped by their self-reported clinical history. The protocol was immunoSEQ multiplex PCR, while the TCRdb copy is restricted to in-frame clones and leaves out a portion. This table has 300,000 to 450,000 clones, around 87% appearing once. The source of this sequence is a middle-aged man in a cohort exposed to, infected with or recovered from COVID-19 (not recorded which). The chain recombines TRBV4-1 with TRBJ2-7; weak D call: TRBD2 (5 bases). The specimen sequenced was PBMCs or T cells enriched from blood (not recorded which). CDR3 loop: CASSQALSEGSYEQYF. The CDR3 bases are TGCGCCAGCAGCCAAGCACTTAGCGAAGGCTCCTACGAGCAGTACTTC.